This TCR beta chain was captured by sequencing in a study of blood T cell repertoires in COVID-19. Study-wide background: The United States, Italy and Spain provided the acute and convalescent COVID-19 samples. T cells, B-cell-depleted T cells, or PBMCs supplied cDNA or gDNA.

Authors' data handling: Estimated nucleated cell counts came from reference gene primer amplification. Profiling relied on immunoSEQ multiplex PCR, and the TCRdb table lists in-frame clones only, not all of them. The V and J calls and the clone size are those of that table, but D and trimming were determined from the DNA. The data show approximately 140,000 clones, roughly 79% seen once. This clone has a handful of counts. With V trimmed by 7 bases and J by 6 bases, 5 bases remained unmatched. Germline V gene lookup returns CDR1 SNHLY and CDR2 FYNNEI. This CDR3 is 12 amino acids long. Sequenced input: peripheral blood. This rearrangement joins TRBV2 to TRBJ1-2, with 7 bases lining up with TRBD1. The receptor was isolated from a human donor with acute or convalescent COVID-19. The donor label of this sample is uncertain. CDR3 residues: CASISGQDGYTF. The CDR3 nucleotides are TGTGCCAGCATTAGTGGACAGGATGGCTACACCTTC. Full variable domain (missing parts from reference TRBV2 and TRBJ1-2): EPEVTQTPSHQVTQMGQEVILRCVPISNHLYFYWYRQILGQKVEFLVSFYNNEISEKSEIFDDQFSVERPDGSNFTLKIRSTKLEDSAMYFCASISGQDGYTFGSGTRLTVV.